One sample yielded the 14 T cell receptor beta chains listed below, sequenced in a study of blood T cell repertoires in COVID-19. TCRdb's copy holds only in-frame clones and misses some; the assay was immunoSEQ multiplex PCR. The sample yields about 320,000 clones, roughly 90% seen once. Specimen: PBMCs or T cells enriched from blood (not recorded which). Receptors were obtained from a man in his fifties or sixties who had recovered from COVID-19.

This sequence joins TRBV5-4 and TRBJ1-1; the D gene is possibly TRBD1 (5 bases). Germline V gene sequence: CDR1 SGHNT, CDR2 YYREEE (reference sequence). V lost 0 bases to trimming and J lost 1 base, with 13 bases between them. The CDR3 is made up of 16 amino acids. The chain's CDR3 is CASSLDLTDRNTEAFF. The CDR3 region has the DNA TGTGCCAGCAGCTTGGACCTGACAGACAGGAACACTGAAGCTTTCTTT.

This chain joins TRBV19 and TRBJ1-5, with D maybe TRBD1 (5 bases). This CDR3 is 15 amino acids long. The germline CDR1 and CDR2 sequences are LNHDA and SQIVND (reference sequence). Trimming took off 0 bases at V and 3 bases at J, with 9 bases between the two ends. CDR3 residues: CASSIDREDNQPQHF. In DNA form, the CDR3 reads TGTGCCAGTAGTATAGACAGGGAAGACAATCAGCCCCAGCATTTT.

Worth noting for this clone: Other DNA variants within this sample encode the same CDR3. This chain's CDR3 is CASSLYPPGGSNQPQHF. CDR3 sequence (DNA): TGTGCCAGCAGTTTATATCCTCCAGGGGGCAGCAATCAGCCCCAGCATTTT. This rearrangement joins TRBV27 to TRBJ1-5; 8 nucleotides match TRBD1. Trimming removed 1 base from V and 1 base from J; junction bases left unmatched: 6. There are 17 residues in the CDR3. Germline loops: CDR1 MNHEY, CDR2 SMNVEV (reference sequence).

The chain recombines TRBV29-1 with TRBJ1-2, with 7 bases matching TRBD1. CDR3 size: 14 residues. V gave up 5 bases and J gave up 8 bases; unmatched junction bases: 14. Germline V gives CDR1 SQVTM, CDR2 ANQGSEA. CDR3 amino acids: CSVFNPTGPQGYTF. As DNA, the CDR3 is TGCAGCGTTTTTAACCCGACAGGGCCCCAGGGCTACACCTTC. The whole variable domain, remainder taken from reference TRBV29-1 and TRBJ1-2, is SAVISQKPSRDICQRGTSLTIQCQVDSQVTMMFWYRQQPGQSLTLIATANQGSEATYESGFVIDKFPISRPNLTFSTLTVSNMSPEDSSIYLCSVFNPTGPQGYTFGSGTRLTVV.

J is TRBJ2-1 and V is TRBV11-3; TRBD1 is a possible D gene (6 bases). Germline V gene data show CDR1 as SGHNT and CDR2 as YENEEA. This CDR3 has 16 residues. V lost 3 bases and J 1 base, leaving 13 bases between the germline ends. Written as DNA, the CDR3 is TGTGCCAGCAGCTTGGACAGTCTTCATTCCTACAATGAGCAGTTCTTC. Protein: CASSLDSLHSYNEQFF.

J is TRBJ2-1 and V is TRBV27; tentatively, D is TRBD1 (6 bases). V was cut by 3 bases and J by 7 bases, with 22 bases left in between. The CDR3 runs 17 residues. Germline V gene sequence: CDR1 MNHEY, CDR2 SMNVEV (reference sequence). The CDR3 is CASSFGLGTPRRNEQFF. The DNA of the CDR3 is TGTGCCAGCAGTTTCGGCTTAGGGACACCCAGAAGGAATGAGCAGTTCTTC.

This rearrangement joins TRBV28 to TRBJ1-1; D perhaps matches TRBD1 (6 bases). The V end lost 8 bases, the J end lost 0 bases, and 28 bases lay between the germline ends. The CDR3 has 19 residues. The germline CDR1 and CDR2 sequences are MDHEN and SYDVKM. The CDR3 nucleotides are TGTGCCAGCGAAAGAGCCGGGACATTCCCCCCCCTTATGAACACTGAAGCTTTCTTT. Its protein product is CASERAGTFPPLMNTEAFF.

The chain links TRBV5-1 to TRBJ2-5; 9 bases agree with TRBD2. CDR3 length equals 13 residues. CDR1 is SGHRS and CDR2 is YFSETQ in the germline V gene. The J segment lost 5 bases and the V segment lost 9 bases, leaving 8 bases of the junction unmatched. The CDR3 here is CATSSGIGETQYF. In nucleotides, the CDR3 is TGCGCCACCTCTAGCGGGATAGGGGAGACCCAGTACTTC.

The gene calls are TRBV28 and TRBJ2-5; 7 bases fit TRBD2. Germline CDR1 MDHEN, CDR2 SYDVKM. CDR3 length: 15 residues. Trimming cost V 3 bases and J 4 bases; bases outside gene matches: 8. CDR3 in DNA: TGTGCCAGCAGTTTTCCGGGAGGCCTGGTAGAGACCCAGTACTTC. Translation: CASSFPGGLVETQYF.

The chain has TRBV27 and TRBJ2-2; perhaps TRBD2 as D (5 bases). V was trimmed by 2 bases and J by 1 base, leaving 5 bases between them. This CDR3 spans 14 amino acids. Germline lookup yields CDR1 MNHEY and CDR2 SMNVEV (reference sequence). CDR3 residues: CASSLEGNTGELFF. In nucleotides, the CDR3 is TGTGCCAGCAGTTTAGAGGGGAACACCGGGGAGCTGTTTTTT.

V usage is TRBV5-1 and J usage is TRBJ2-6; D not resolved. Germline CDR1 is SGHRS and CDR2 is YFSETQ. The CDR3 has 15 amino acids. V dropped 3 bases and J dropped 1 base, with 8 bases sitting between them. CDR3 in DNA: TGCGCCAGCAGCTCCACGGGTTCTGGGGCCAACGTCCTGACTTTC. Protein: CASSSTGSGANVLTF. The full variable domain, in which reference TRBV5-1 and TRBJ2-6 provide the parts outside the CDR3, is KAGVTQTPRYLIKTRGQQVTLSCSPISGHRSVSWYQQTPGQGLQFLFEYFSETQRNKGNFPGRFSGRQFSNSRSEMNVSTLELGDSALYLCASSSTGSGANVLTFGAGSRLTVL.

The genes are TRBV7-2 and TRBJ1-6; maybe TRBD1 (6 bases). This CDR3 spans 17 amino acids. The germline V gene has CDR1 SGHTA and CDR2 FQGNSA. V was trimmed by 0 bases and J by 7 bases, leaving 16 bases between them. CDR3 loop: CASSLAGATGSNSPLHF. DNA for the CDR3: TGTGCCAGCAGCTTAGCGGGGGCGACAGGAAGCAATTCACCCCTCCACTTT.

The rearrangement links TRBV3-1 (or the pseudogene TRBV3-2) to TRBJ2-7; TRBD2 aligns across 9 bases. The CDR3 extends over 15 amino acids. CDR1 LGHDT and CDR2 YNNKEL come from the germline V gene (reference sequence). V lost 1 base and J lost 4; bases outside the gene matches: 5. CDR3 region: CASSQGRTSAYEQYF. For the CDR3, the DNA is TGTGCCAGCAGCCAAGGGCGGACTAGCGCATACGAGCAGTACTTC.

The rearrangement joins TRBV5-6 to TRBJ2-7; a possible D gene is TRBD2 (8 bases). Germline V lookup: CDR1 SGHDT, CDR2 YYEEEE. The V gene lost 3 bases and the J gene lost 4 bases, with 23 bases spanning the gap. This CDR3 region has 17 residues. The CDR3 DNA reads TGTGCCAGCAGCTCCCCGGGTAGCGGGGACAGACGGTACGAGCAGTACTTC. This sequence encodes CASSSPGSGDRRYEQYF.